The rows below give T cell receptor beta chains drawn from one sample of a study of cytomegalovirus exposure and HLA in healthy donors. This table comes from immunoSEQ multiplex PCR, and its TCRdb copy is limited to in-frame clones, with some not included. This table holds around 93,000 clones, 85% found once. The sequencing sample was made of PBMCs. The receptors come from a man aged 18 to 35 in good health and CMV-seropositive. Both conserved end residues are part of each CDR3. D genes are given only for firm matches. Part of the rows lack a size; the others show once, few, many or a class for expanded clones.

J gene | clone size | D gene | V gene | CDR3 DNA | CDR3 protein
TRBJ2-1 | - | TRBD2 | TRBV10-1 | TGCGCCAGCAGTGGAGCGGGAGGGGCCGACAATGAGCAGTTCTTC | CASSGAGGADNEQFF
TRBJ1-1 | medium-sized | - | TRBV18 | TGTGCCAGCTCACCGGGTGGAGCTGAAGCTTTCTTT | CASSPGGAEAFF
TRBJ2-2 | - | - | TRBV5-6 | TGTGCCAGCAGCTCCTTGATGGGGGGGGGCCGGACCGGGGAGCTGTTTTTT | CASSSLMGGGRTGELFF
TRBJ2-5 | - | TRBD1 | TRBV2 | TGTGCCAGCAGAGGGGAAGGGGGACAGTTCCAAGAGACCCAGTACTTC | CASRGEGGQFQETQYF
TRBJ1-1 | - | - | TRBV28 | TGTGCCAGCAGGGATTATCAGGAGAACACTGAAGCTTTCTTT | CASRDYQENTEAFF
TRBJ2-1 | once | TRBD2 | TRBV4-1 | TGCGCCAGCAGCCGCTTTGGGGGGGCCTACAATGAGCAGTTCTTC | CASSRFGGAYNEQFF
TRBJ2-3 | - | - | TRBV15 | TGTGCCACCAGCAGAGATCTGGCCACAGATACGCAGTATTTT | CATSRDLATDTQYF
TRBJ2-7 | once | - | TRBV20-1 | TGCAGTGCGCTATCTTCGGGCGAGCAGTACTTC | CSALSSGEQYF
TRBJ2-5 | - | TRBD1 | TRBV9 | TGTGCCAGCAGTTCTACACAGGGGATAGGGGAGACCCAGTACTTC | CASSSTQGIGETQYF
TRBJ1-1 | - | TRBD1 | TRBV6-5 | TGTGCCAGCAGTTTCTCCTCAGGGGGCACTGAAGCTTTCTTT | CASSFSSGGTEAFF
TRBJ1-2 | - | TRBD1 | TRBV7-9 | TGTGCCAGCAGCTTAGTACTCGACAGGGGCTATGGCTACACCTTC | CASSLVLDRGYGYTF
TRBJ2-7 | - | TRBD1 | TRBV6-1 | TGTGCCAGCAGGGCGGGACAGGCAACCTACGAGCAGTACTTC | CASRAGQATYEQYF
TRBJ2-2 | - | - | TRBV27 | TGTGCCAGCAGTAGTGCCCCCCGTGGACTTTCGAACACCGGGGAGCTGTTTTTT | CASSSAPRGLSNTGELFF
TRBJ2-7 | once | - | TRBV6-1 | TGTGCCAGCAGTGAAGATGGCAGGGACTACGAGCAGTACTTC | CASSEDGRDYEQYF
TRBJ2-1 | few | TRBD2 | TRBV28 | TGTGCCAGCAATCCCCTTGGGGGACTAGCGACCTCAAGCTCCTACAATGAGCAGTTCTTC | CASNPLGGLATSSSYNEQFF
TRBJ1-5 | - | - | TRBV4-1 | TGCGCCAGCAGCCAAGTTAGTGGCAATCAGCCCCAGCATTTT | CASSQVSGNQPQHF
TRBJ1-1 | - | TRBD1 | TRBV14 | TGTGCCAGCAGCCAACCGGGACAGGGGGCCATGAACACTGAAGCTTTCTTT | CASSQPGQGAMNTEAFF
TRBJ1-2 | - | - | TRBV6-1 | TGTGCCAGCAGTGGACAGGAGCGGGGAATTGATGGCTACACCTTC | CASSGQERGIDGYTF
TRBJ2-2 | once | - | TRBV9 | TGTGCCAGCAGCGTAGCGGCCGGGGAGCTGTTTTTT | CASSVAAGELFF
TRBJ1-1 | many | - | TRBV10-3 | TGTGCCATCAGTGACAGGAACACTGAAGCTTTCTTT | CAISDRNTEAFF
TRBJ2-1 | - | TRBD1 | TRBV30 | TGTGCCTGGAGGGGACAGCCCAATGAGCAGTTCTTC | CAWRGQPNEQFF
TRBJ2-1 | few | TRBD2 | TRBV28 | TGTGCCAGCAGTGAGAGGGAGCGGGAGGGGTTCTTC | CASSEREREGFF
TRBJ1-5 | once | TRBD1 | TRBV27 | TGTGCCAGCAGTTCTAGGGGGCATTGGAATCAGCCCCAGCATTTT | CASSSRGHWNQPQHF
TRBJ1-1 | - | - | TRBV2 | TGTGCCAGCCCCCGCGGGCAATCGGCTGCCACTGAAGCTTTCTTT | CASPRGQSAATEAFF
TRBJ2-6 | - | TRBD1 | TRBV5-1 | TGCGCCAGCTTCCCGGGACAGATCTCTCTCTCTGGGGCCAACGTCCTGACTTTC | CASFPGQISLSGANVLTF
TRBJ2-2 | - | - | TRBV5-4 | TGTGCCAGCAGCTTGGACAGTATAACCGGGGAGCTGTTTTTT | CASSLDSITGELFF
TRBJ2-7 | - | TRBD2 | TRBV5-4 | TGTGCCAGCAGACTAGCGGGAGGGACCTCAAGGCAGTACTTC | CASRLAGGTSRQYF
TRBJ1-2 | - | TRBD1 | TRBV28 | TGTGCCAGCAGTTTATCAGGGGGCGGCTATGGCTACACCTTC | CASSLSGGGYGYTF
TRBJ2-7 | - | TRBD2 | TRBV5-8 | TGTGCCAGCAGCCCACCTAGCGGGCCGAGCTCCTACGAGCAGTACTTC | CASSPPSGPSSYEQYF
TRBJ1-2 | - | - | TRBV6-1 | TGTGCCAGCAGTGAGAGTACCTATGGCTACACCTTC | CASSESTYGYTF